The rows below give T cell receptor beta chains drawn from one sample of a study of T cells in Graves' hyperthyroidism and ophthalmopathy. TCRdb reprocessed the multiplex PCR reads with MiXCR, giving one entry per CDR3 protein. The sample lists around 610,000 distinct CDR3 sequences, about 15% seen once, with over 3.5% in the top ten. The sequencing sample was made of blood. The source of these receptors is a woman aged 40-49 years with Graves' ophthalmopathy. CDR3s include the opening cysteine and the closing phenylalanine or tryptophan. D genes are given only for firm matches. Size is omitted from some rows. Given values are once, few, many or a class for expanded clones.

>-|TRBV30|TRBJ1-6|-
TGTGCCTGGAGTCGCGGGGCCGTTGGTAGGCCCCTCCACTTT
CAWSRGAVGRPLHF
>-|TRBV27|TRBJ1-5|-
TGTGCCAGCAGTTTATCATTGGGAGGGCCTCAGCCCCAGCATTTT
CASSLSLGGPQPQHF
>TRBD1|TRBV27|TRBJ2-7|-
TGTGCCAGCACCCATCTCACCGGGACAGGGGTGAAAGAGCAGTACTTC
CASTHLTGTGVKEQYF
>-|TRBV6-1|TRBJ1-5|many
TGTGCCGGGGGGGGGCGTAATCAGCCCCAGCATTTT
CAGGGRNQPQHF
>TRBD1|TRBV7-2|TRBJ1-5|-
TGTGCCAGCAGCTCGGACAGGCATCAGCCCCAGCATTTT
CASSSDRHQPQHF
>-|TRBV2|TRBJ2-7|few
TGTGCCAGCAGTGTTTTGGCAAATACCTACGAGCAGTACTTC
CASSVLANTYEQYF
>-|TRBV28|TRBJ2-7|-
TGTGCCAGCAAGAACGACTACGAGCAGTACTTC
CASKNDYEQYF
>-|TRBV20-1|TRBJ1-1|many
TGCAGTGCTAGAGATAAGCGGGGGTTGGTTCGGAGGTCGGACACTGAAGCTTTCTTT
CSARDKRGLVRRSDTEAFF
>-|TRBV2|TRBJ1-5|many
TGTGCCAGCAGTGAAAGGGTCTTGAAGCCCCAGCATTTT
CASSERVLKPQHF
>-|TRBV28|TRBJ1-2|many
TGTGCCAGCAGTTTTGGAATGGGCTACACCTTC
CASSFGMGYTF
>-|TRBV24-1|TRBJ2-7|-
TGTGCCACCAGTGATGTCACAGGCCCCGGGGGCGAGCAGTACTTC
CATSDVTGPGGEQYF
>TRBD1|TRBV20-1|TRBJ1-2|many
TGCAGTGCCCGTGGGACAGGAAGAAGTTATGGCTACACCTTC
CSARGTGRSYGYTF
>-|TRBV27|TRBJ1-6|-
TGTGCCAGCAGTCCGGAGCAGGGATATTGGAATTCACCCCTCCACTTT
CASSPEQGYWNSPLHF
>-|TRBV6-1|TRBJ2-6|many
TGTGCCAGCTTGAAGCCTCCCCGCGCTGGGGCCAACGTCCTGACTTTC
CASLKPPRAGANVLTF
>TRBD1|TRBV28|TRBJ1-2|many
TGTGCCAGCAGCCCCGCGGGACAGGGGTACTATGGCTACACCTTC
CASSPAGQGYYGYTF
>-|TRBV7-2|TRBJ1-1|many
TGTGCCAGCAGCCAAGACCGAAAGACTGAAGCTTTCTTT
CASSQDRKTEAFF
>TRBD2|TRBV10-1|TRBJ2-2|many
TGCGCCAGCAGTGAATATAGGCTAGCGGGGACCGGGGAGCTGTTTTTT
CASSEYRLAGTGELFF
>TRBD1|TRBV12-5|TRBJ2-7|-
TGTGCTAGTGGTTTGGGGGGGACAGGGAATGGGCAGTACTTC
CASGLGGTGNGQYF
>TRBD1|TRBV25-1|TRBJ2-5|few
TGTGCCAGAGGGACAGGGGGGCAAGAGACCCAGTACTTC
CARGTGGQETQYF
>TRBD1|TRBV6-2/TRBV6-3|TRBJ2-7|-
TGTGCCAGCAATTCGATTCGGACAGGGGACGAGCAGTACTTC
CASNSIRTGDEQYF
>TRBD1|TRBV11-2|TRBJ1-5|many
TGTGCCAGCAGCTTAGGGACAGGGTTGGGGAATCAGCCCCAGCATTTT
CASSLGTGLGNQPQHF
>TRBD2|TRBV19|TRBJ2-7|-
TGTGCCAGTCCTATGGAACTAGCGGGAGGGCCCGACGAGCAGTACTTC
CASPMELAGGPDEQYF
>-|TRBV7-6|TRBJ2-5|many
TGTGCCAGCAGCCTCAGTCTACTAGTGGAGACCCAGTACTTC
CASSLSLLVETQYF
>TRBD1|TRBV7-2|TRBJ1-2|few
TGTGCCAGCAGCGCCCGACAGGGGGAAGGCTACACCTTC
CASSARQGEGYTF
>TRBD1|TRBV12-5|TRBJ2-5|many
TGTGCTAGTGGTAACCGACAGGGCGAGACCCAGTACTTC
CASGNRQGETQYF
>-|TRBV14|TRBJ1-1|many
TGTGCCAGCAGCGCAGCAGGCTTTGAAGCTTTCTTT
CASSAAGFEAFF
>TRBD1|TRBV19|TRBJ1-5|many
TGTGCCAGTAGTATCGACAGGGTTCAGCCCCAGCATTTT
CASSIDRVQPQHF
>-|TRBV11-2|TRBJ1-2|-
TGTGCCAGCAGACCTGGTGGAGGCCTAGCTAACTATGGCTACACCTTC
CASRPGGGLANYGYTF
>-|TRBV28|TRBJ2-4|many
TGTGCCAGCAGTCAAACTAGGAGGGCGGGGACCAAAAACATTCAGTACTTC
CASSQTRRAGTKNIQYF
>TRBD1|TRBV28|TRBJ1-3|many
TGTGCCAGCAGTACGACCGGGACAGGGATCGGGTCCACCATATATTTT
CASSTTGTGIGSTIYF
>-|TRBV24-1|TRBJ1-1|-
TGTGCCACCAAGAACAGGAGGAACACTGAAGCTTTCTTT
CATKNRRNTEAFF
>-|TRBV4-1|TRBJ1-1|few
TGCGCCAGCAGCCCCAACGAGGGTTCGTACACTGAAGCTTTCTTT
CASSPNEGSYTEAFF
>TRBD1|TRBV28|TRBJ1-2|many
TGTGCCAGCAGCCCCCTAATACAGGGGGAGGGTGGCTACACCTTC
CASSPLIQGEGGYTF
>-|TRBV15|TRBJ2-7|many
TGTGCCACCAGCAGGACAAAAGGGTACGAGCAGTACTTC
CATSRTKGYEQYF
>-|TRBV3-1|TRBJ2-7|-
TGTGCCAACCAAGGCGGGACCTCCTACGAGCAGTACTTC
CANQGGTSYEQYF
>TRBD2|TRBV4-3|TRBJ2-3|-
TGCGCCAGCAGCCAAAAGGGGACTAGCGGGACAGATACGCAGTATTTT
CASSQKGTSGTDTQYF
>-|TRBV12-3/TRBV12-4|TRBJ1-1|many
TGTGCCAGCAGTCATTCTACGAGGGACACTGAAGCTTTCTTT
CASSHSTRDTEAFF
>-|TRBV30|TRBJ2-5|-
TGTGCCTGGAGTGCCTTACAGGGACCTTATCAGACCCAGTACTTC
CAWSALQGPYQTQYF
>-|TRBV28|TRBJ2-5|-
TGTGCCAGCAGTACCCAGGGGAGCAGCCAAGAGACCCAGTACTTC
CASSTQGSSQETQYF
>-|TRBV28|TRBJ2-4|-
TGTGCCAGCGGTCGGACAAGAATCGAAAAAAACATTCAGTACTTC
CASGRTRIEKNIQYF
>-|TRBV11-3|TRBJ2-2|few
TGTGCCAGCAGCTCCGGGGATTACGGGGAGCTGTTTTTT
CASSSGDYGELFF